The table lists the clone carrying this TCR beta chain with many counts. Its antigen is not known. Germline V gene lookup returns CDR1 MNHEY and CDR2 SMNVEV (reference sequence). This CDR3 has 20 amino acids. With V trimmed by 7 bases and J by 0 bases, 14 bases remained unmatched. Each CDR3 protein gets one entry after TCRdb re-called the reads with MiXCR. The sample includes around 900,000 distinct CDR3 sequences, around 32% seen only once; the top ten take around 15%. This entry is derived from a study of T cell repertoires in cytomegalovirus infection. Study results and limitations: Identification of carriers of CMV plus the relevant HLA was performed using cumulative public TCR beta family frequency.

The sequenced sample was cultured CD8+ T cells from PBMCs, obtained from culture after CMV antigen stimulation. The origin of this receptor is a human donor in good health (CMV status not recorded). Some clones in this sample may be carry-over from other donors' samples. This sequence joins TRBV27 and TRBJ2-6, with TRBD2 matching over 11 bases. The CDR3 nucleotides read TGTGCCAGCACCCCCCTCGCTAGCGGGGGGTACCACTCTGGGGCCAACGTCCTGACTTTC. Protein product: CASTPLASGGYHSGANVLTF.